This passage covers 14 T cell receptor beta chains from one sample sequenced in a study of shared clonotypes between healthy human individuals. Produced via immunoSEQ multiplex PCR; TCRdb's table is partial and in-frame only. The data contain roughly 2.2 million clones, approximately 90% of them singletons. Sequencing was done on a sample of naive CD4+ T cells from PBMCs. Subset in this sample: CD45RA+ positively selected. These receptor sequences come from a man younger than 35 in good health. Some clones in this sample may be carry-over from other donors' samples.

The chain joins TRBV6-1 to TRBJ1-5, with a weak D call TRBD1 (5 bases). This CDR3 is 16 amino acids long. Germline V lookup: CDR1 MNHNS, CDR2 SASEGT. The V gene lost 2 bases and the J gene lost 0 bases, with 11 bases spanning the gap. The DNA for the CDR3 is TGTGCCAGCAGTGAATCAGGGAGGGTTAGCAATCAGCCCCAGCATTTT. Translated: CASSESGRVSNQPQHF.

The chain recombines TRBV28 with TRBJ1-1; D possibly corresponds to TRBD1 (6 bases). Trimming stripped 6 bases from V and 13 bases from J, with 9 bases between. CDR3 length: 9 amino acids. Germline-derived CDR1 and CDR2 are MDHEN and SYDVKM. Written as DNA, the CDR3 is TGTGCCAGCAGCCCCAGGGGTTTCTTT. Its translation is CASSPRGFF.

Comment on this clone: A clone one base away is much larger, so this may be a read error. Distinct nucleotide sequences in the sample also encode this CDR3. The V call is TRBV6-5, the J call TRBJ2-5; D call uncertain. Germline CDR1 reads MNHEY; CDR2 reads SVGAGI. The V and J ends lost 7 bases and 5 bases respectively, with 8 bases between them. The CDR3 runs to 11 residues. The CDR3 region has the DNA TGTGCCAGCACCTTAGGGGAGACCCAGTACTTC. Protein sequence: CASTLGETQYF.

The rearrangement links TRBV11-2 to TRBJ2-2; 8 nucleotides line up with TRBD1. The trim removed 0 bases at V and 1 base at J, leaving 7 bases unmatched. The CDR3 runs 18 residues. Germline V gives CDR1 SGHAT, CDR2 FQNNGV. CDR3 nucleotides: TGTGCCAGCAGCTTAGATGTTTTCGGGACAGGGAACACCGGGGAGCTGTTTTTT. Translation: CASSLDVFGTGNTGELFF. Using reference TRBV11-2 and TRBJ2-2 for the parts outside the CDR3, the full variable domain is EAGVAQSPRYKIIEKRQSVAFWCNPISGHATLYWYQQILGQGPKLLIQFQNNGVVDDSQLPKDRFSAERLKGVDSTLKIQPAKLEDSAVYLCASSLDVFGTGNTGELFFGEGSRLTVL.

This clone was observed once. The chain combines TRBV7-9 with TRBJ2-2; 9 bases agree with TRBD2. There are 17 residues in the CDR3. J gave up 1 base and V 5 bases, and 8 bases lay outside the gene matches. Germline CDR1 is SEHNR and CDR2 is FQNEAQ (reference sequence). The CDR3 here is CASSPLAGEGNTGELFF. CDR3 coding DNA: TGTGCCAGCAGCCCATTAGCGGGAGAGGGGAACACCGGGGAGCTGTTTTTT.

The V gene is TRBV7-2, the J gene TRBJ2-4, with TRBD2 as a possible D gene (5 bases). The germline CDR1 and CDR2 sequences are SGHTA and FQGNSA. Trimming removed 5 bases at V and 0 bases at J, with 23 bases between. CDR3 length equals 19 residues. The CDR3 sequence: CASSPRERGRSLAKNIQYF. The CDR3, as DNA: TGTGCCAGCAGCCCCCGTGAACGCGGGCGGTCGTTAGCCAAAAACATTCAGTACTTC.

This chain connects TRBV27 to TRBJ1-1, with D unclear. This CDR3 comprises 9 residues. Germline CDR1 is MNHEY and CDR2 is SMNVEV (reference sequence). The CDR3: CAADHEAFF. The CDR3 nucleotides read TGTGCAGCTGACCACGAAGCTTTCTTT.

As concerns this clone: Other DNA sequences of this sample code for an identical CDR3. This rearrangement joins TRBV30 to TRBJ1-4, with a weak D call TRBD1 (5 bases). From germline, CDR1 is GTSNPN and CDR2 SVGIG (reference sequence). V lost 0 bases, J lost 2 bases, and 10 bases lay in between. This CDR3 is built from 15 residues. The CDR3 nucleotides are TGTGCCTGGAGTGTTCAGGGCGGGACTAATGAAAAACTGTTTTTT. This sequence encodes CAWSVQGGTNEKLFF.

The rearrangement joins TRBV7-2 to TRBJ1-2, with 9 bases lining up with TRBD1. The CDR3 runs 18 residues. Germline lookup yields CDR1 SGHTA and CDR2 FQGNSA. V lost 5 bases, J lost 4 bases, and 17 bases stayed unmatched. CDR3 nucleotides: TGTGCCAGCAGCGCCAGTTTTCCCATAGGGACAGGGATCTATGGCTACACCTTC. This gives the protein CASSASFPIGTGIYGYTF.

V is TRBV6-5 and J is TRBJ2-2, with a tentative D call TRBD1 (6 bases). V gave up 5 bases and J gave up 8 bases, with 15 bases separating them. This CDR3 comprises 14 residues. CDR1 MNHEY and CDR2 SVGAGI come from the germline V gene. For the CDR3, the DNA is TGTGCCAGCAGTCCTCAGGGGATCTGGGGGGAGCTGTTTTTT. It specifies CASSPQGIWGELFF.

This clone was observed a single time. The rearrangement uses TRBV6-6 and TRBJ2-3, with a possible D match to TRBD2 (5 bases). Germline V gene lookup returns CDR1 MNHNY and CDR2 SVGAGI (reference sequence). The CDR3 contains 14 residues. The V end lost 5 bases, the J end lost 1 base, and 10 bases lay between the germline ends. As DNA, the CDR3 is TGTGCCAGCAGTCCCCGGGGTCGCACAGATACGCAGTATTTT. Translated, it gives CASSPRGRTDTQYF.

A remark on this clone: Other DNA sequences in the sample encode the same CDR3. The rearrangement uses TRBV18 and TRBJ2-7, with 13 positions matching TRBD2. Germline V gene sequence: CDR1 KGHSH, CDR2 LQKENI. The CDR3 length is 16 residues. V gave up 0 bases and J gave up 2 bases; unmatched junction bases: 1. The CDR3 reads CASSPPGTSGAYEQYF. The CDR3 DNA is TGTGCCAGCTCACCACCGGGGACTAGCGGGGCCTACGAGCAGTACTTC.

V is TRBV19 and J is TRBJ1-1; no firm D call. The CDR3 contains 13 residues. Germline CDR1 reads LNHDA; CDR2 reads SQIVND (reference sequence). V was pared by 2 bases and J by 0 bases, with 4 bases between. In DNA form, the CDR3 reads TGTGCCAGTAGTATACGTATGAACACTGAAGCTTTCTTT. Its translation: CASSIRMNTEAFF. The full variable domain, in which reference TRBV19 and TRBJ1-1 provide the parts outside the CDR3, is DGGITQSPKYLFRKEGQNVTLSCEQNLNHDAMYWYRQDPGQGLRLIYYSQIVNDFQKGDIAEGYSVSREKKESFPLTVTSAQKNPTAFYLCASSIRMNTEAFFGQGTRLTVV.

The chain joins TRBV7-9 to TRBJ1-4; 9 bases line up with TRBD1. The CDR3 totals 15 residues. The V gene end was trimmed by 5 bases and the J gene end by 5 bases; junction bases not matched to a gene: 6. Germline V gene lookup returns CDR1 SEHNR and CDR2 FQNEAQ (reference sequence). CDR3 amino acids: CASSLRDRENEKLFF. The CDR3, as DNA: TGTGCCAGCAGCCTCCGGGACAGGGAAAATGAAAAACTGTTTTTT.